One sample yielded the 4 T cell receptor beta chains listed below, sequenced in a study of vaccination effects on CD4 cells after COVID-19 (dated by TCRdb to the early 2020s). Which antigens these TCRs recognize remains unknown. Libraries were prepared through the immunoSEQ multiplex PCR assay. TCRdb took over this immuneACCESS table, retaining in-frame rearrangements with V and J assigned. Such tables are incomplete; in checked studies, under half of the missing clones stem from an unresolved V gene, and the remainder is unexplained. The sample table holds approximately 40,000 clones, of which just under 75% were seen once. The ten largest make up 33% of the sample. To identify antigen-specific CD4+ T cell clonotypes by their expansion, the ViraFEST assay first stimulated PBMC with viral peptide pools and then applied TCR sequencing. After more than 9 days of culture, CD4+ T cells were isolated with the EasySep CD4+ T cell isolation kit. PCR-confirmed SARS-CoV-2 infection had occurred in convalescent patients between March and December 2020, before the Alpha, Beta and Delta variants emerged in the United States.

The sample in question was CD4+ T cells from PBMCs cultured with a peptide pool, obtained before COVID-19 vaccination. These receptors originate from a human donor who had a prior SARS-CoV-2 infection.

The chain carries TRBV19 and TRBJ2-3, with D perhaps matching TRBD1 or TRBD2 (6 bases each). Germline V gives CDR1 LNHDA, CDR2 SQIVND (reference sequence). The CDR3 loop spans 15 amino acids. Trimming left V 9 bases short and J 2 bases short, with 18 bases between. The CDR3 loop is CASAGGTYFTDTQYF. The DNA of the CDR3 is TGTGCCAGCGCCGGAGGGACATACTTCACAGATACGCAGTATTTT.

This sequence joins TRBV18 and TRBJ2-3; D is uncertain. V shed 2 bases and J shed 8 bases, with 11 bases lying between them. The CDR3 consists of 13 residues. Looked up from germline, CDR1 is KGHSH and CDR2 is LQKENI. For the CDR3, the DNA is TGTGCCAGCTCACCAGCTCAGGTGACTACGCAGTATTTT. It specifies CASSPAQVTTQYF.

This chain connects TRBV9 to TRBJ1-1; 8 bases map to TRBD1. The CDR3 contains 17 residues. J lost 2 bases, V lost 0 bases, and 9 bases had no gene match. Germline V gives CDR1 SGDLS, CDR2 YYNGEE. The CDR3 region is CASSVGITGGLNTEAFF. DNA of the CDR3: TGTGCCAGCAGCGTAGGTATCACAGGGGGGCTCAACACTGAAGCTTTCTTT.

This clone was counted a few times. The chain is built from TRBV4-1 and TRBJ2-1, with D hard to call. There are 15 residues in the CDR3. Germline V CDR1 and CDR2: MGHRA, YSYEKL. The V gene lost 2 bases and the J gene lost 0 bases, with 8 bases spanning the gap. The CDR3 DNA reads as TGCGCCAGCAGCCAAAGGGTTGGCTCCTACAATGAGCAGTTCTTC. Protein: CASSQRVGSYNEQFF.